Shown below are 25 T cell receptor beta chains from a single sample sequenced in a study of cytomegalovirus exposure and HLA in healthy donors (dated by TCRdb to between 2016 and 2019). Library generation was performed with the immunoSEQ multiplex PCR assay. A mixture of 60 forward primers for TCR Vbeta segments and 13 reverse primers for TCR Jbeta segments was used in the multiplex PCR. The source is immuneACCESS, and TCRdb retained only in-frame sequences with V and J called. Part of the clones is not carried over; for the studies checked, unresolved V genes explain less than half of this, and the remainder is unexplained. This sample lists around 62,000 clones; roughly 80% were detected once. The top ten clonotypes cover about 5.5% of the sample. The specimen was PBMCs. The source of these receptors is a male donor in good health and CMV-seropositive.

The chain joins TRBV4-1 to TRBJ1-2, with D hard to call. The CDR3 consists of 15 residues. With 4 bases removed from V and 8 bases from J, the gap between germline ends came to 20 bases. CDR1 MGHRA and CDR2 YSYEKL come from the germline V gene. Written as DNA, the CDR3 is TGCGCCAGCAGCCTCGGCGATTCGGCGGTAAGCGGCTACACCTTC. Translation: CASSLGDSAVSGYTF.

The rearrangement joins TRBV2 to TRBJ2-1; D may be TRBD2 (5 bases). Germline V gene sequence: CDR1 SNHLY, CDR2 FYNNEI. V lost 4 bases to trimming and J lost 0 bases, with 10 bases between them. This CDR3 has 15 residues. CDR3 nucleotides: TGTGCCAGCAGTGCCCCGGGAAGCTCCTACAATGAGCAGTTCTTC. This encodes CASSAPGSSYNEQFF.

The chain joins TRBV7-2 to TRBJ1-1, with 8 nucleotides matching TRBD1. Germline CDR1 SGHTA, CDR2 FQGNSA. This CDR3 is built from 18 residues. V was pared by 5 bases and J by 1 base, with 15 bases of the junction left unmatched. CDR3 amino acids: CASSTPGTGTRRNTEAFF. In DNA form, the CDR3 reads TGTGCCAGCAGCACCCCCGGGACAGGAACCCGTCGGAACACTGAAGCTTTCTTT.

The rearrangement joins TRBV19 to TRBJ1-6, with unresolved D. The CDR3 has 13 amino acids. The V and J ends lost 3 bases and 5 bases respectively, with 5 bases between them. CDR1 and CDR2 from the germline V gene are LNHDA and SQIVND (reference sequence). The CDR3 bases are TGTGCCAGTAGTATCAGTAATAATTCACCCCTCCACTTT. This gives the protein CASSISNNSPLHF.

This clone was counted a few times. V usage is TRBV4-3 and J usage is TRBJ1-6, with 9 bases aligning to TRBD1. The V gene end was trimmed by 2 bases and the J gene end by 6 bases; junction bases not matched to a gene: 11. CDR3 length: 18 residues. Looked up from germline, CDR1 is LGHNA and CDR2 is YSLEER. The CDR3 protein is CASSQSYNGQGRNSPLHF. CDR3 bases: TGCGCCAGCAGCCAATCCTATAATGGACAGGGGCGTAATTCACCCCTCCACTTT.

V and J are TRBV18 and TRBJ1-5; no firm D call. Per germline, CDR1 KGHSH and CDR2 LQKENI. The CDR3 has 13 amino acids. V was trimmed by 3 bases and J by 9 bases, leaving 12 bases between them. The CDR3 DNA reads as TGTGCCAGCTCACCGAATCGGGAGACGCCCCAGCATTTT. Translated: CASSPNRETPQHF.

CDR3 sequence (DNA): TGTGCCAGCAGTACCGGGGGGAAGTCTGAAGCTTTCTTT. This sequence encodes CASSTGGKSEAFF. The J gene is TRBJ1-1, the V gene TRBV9, with TRBD1 as a possible D gene (5 bases). The CDR3 is made up of 13 amino acids. Trimming removed 5 bases from V and 6 bases from J, with 14 bases in between. Germline CDR1 is SGDLS and CDR2 is YYNGEE.

V is TRBV4-3 and J is TRBJ1-2; possible D gene TRBD1, 6 bases. Trimming took off 3 bases at V and 4 bases at J, with 24 bases between the two ends. Germline-derived CDR1 and CDR2 are LGHNA and YSLEER. This CDR3 has 18 residues. The CDR3: CASSQASDRPTPLYGYTF. DNA for the CDR3: TGCGCCAGCAGCCAGGCCTCGGACAGACCCACCCCCCTCTATGGCTACACCTTC.

This chain links TRBV28 with TRBJ2-1; possibly TRBD2 for D (7 bases). The ends were cut back, 3 bases at V and 7 bases at J, with 13 bases in the middle. The germline V gene encodes CDR1 MDHEN and CDR2 SYDVKM. The CDR3 extends over 14 amino acids. The DNA for the CDR3 is TGTGCCAGCAGTTTGGGGGGGGCCGGGAATGAGCAGTTCTTC. This translates into CASSLGGAGNEQFF.

V and J are TRBV7-2 and TRBJ1-4; 7 nucleotides match TRBD1. The CDR3 is 14 residues long. V shed 2 bases and J 9 bases; nucleotides not matched to a gene: 6. Per germline, CDR1 SGHTA and CDR2 FQGNSA. This chain's CDR3 is CASSLQGDVKKLFF. The CDR3 nucleotides read TGTGCCAGCAGCTTACAGGGGGATGTGAAAAAACTGTTTTTT.

The gene calls are TRBV11-2 and TRBJ2-5, with 9 bases matching TRBD1. Per germline, CDR1 SGHAT and CDR2 FQNNGV. With 7 bases clipped from V and 5 bases from J, the junction kept 11 bases outside the gene matches. The CDR3 covers 15 residues. In nucleotides, the CDR3 is TGTGCCAGCACCATAAGGGACAGGGAATTGGAGACCCAGTACTTC. Its protein is CASTIRDRELETQYF.

This chain connects TRBV18 to TRBJ1-1; TRBD1 matches 8 bases. The junction had 5 bases not matched to a gene; V was cut back by 11 bases and J by 0 bases. Germline CDR1 reads KGHSH; CDR2 reads LQKENI. The CDR3 extends over 13 amino acids. This CDR3 reads CAGQGQMNTEAFF. The CDR3 DNA is TGTGCCGGACAGGGTCAAATGAACACTGAAGCTTTCTTT.

The rearrangement joins TRBV4-1 to TRBJ1-2; 7 nucleotides match TRBD1. The CDR3 loop spans 14 amino acids. V shed 4 bases and J 3 bases; nucleotides not matched to a gene: 5. Germline V CDR1 and CDR2: MGHRA, YSYEKL. The CDR3 nucleotides are TGCGCCAGCAGCCCCGGACAGGTCGACTATGGCTACACCTTC. This translates into CASSPGQVDYGYTF.

The V call is TRBV5-1, the J call TRBJ2-3, with 8 nucleotides matching TRBD1. V gave up 5 bases and J gave up 0 bases; unmatched junction bases: 11. CDR1 SGHRS and CDR2 YFSETQ come from the germline V gene. This CDR3 is 17 amino acids long. This CDR3 is CASSFGGQGASTDTQYF. As DNA, the CDR3 is TGCGCCAGCAGTTTCGGAGGACAGGGAGCTAGCACAGATACGCAGTATTTT. Based on the CDR3 plus reference TRBV5-1 and TRBJ2-3, the full variable domain is KAGVTQTPRYLIKTRGQQVTLSCSPISGHRSVSWYQQTPGQGLQFLFEYFSETQRNKGNFPGRFSGRQFSNSRSEMNVSTLELGDSALYLCASSFGGQGASTDTQYFGPGTRLTVL.

This clone was recorded once. CDR3 sequence (DNA): TGTGCCAGCAGCTTAGATAGGGGGCCCAATCAGCCCCAGCATTTT. Translating it yields CASSLDRGPNQPQHF. V gene TRBV11-3 combines with J gene TRBJ1-5; TRBD1 agrees at 7 bases. V lost 0 bases to trimming and J lost 3 bases; unmatched junction nucleotides: 2. Germline-derived CDR1 and CDR2 are SGHNT and YENEEA. The CDR3 is 15 residues long.

The rearrangement uses TRBV4-3 and TRBJ2-2, with no clear D. Between the trimmed V and J ends, which lost 0 bases and 8 bases, there was a span of 10 bases. CDR1 LGHNA and CDR2 YSLEER come from the germline V gene. The CDR3 spans 14 residues. Written as DNA, the CDR3 is TGCGCCAGCAGCCAAGATACGGGTAGGGGGGAGCTGTTTTTT. As protein: CASSQDTGRGELFF.

This chain links TRBV4-2 with TRBJ2-1; 9 bases agree with TRBD2. J gave up 6 bases and V 4 bases, and 10 bases lay outside the gene matches. CDR1 is LGHNA and CDR2 is YNFKEQ in the germline V gene. The CDR3 is 16 amino acids. The CDR3 DNA is TGTGCCAGCAGCCTCTACGGCGGGGGGGCCAGCAATGAGCAGTTCTTC. Translation gives CASSLYGGGASNEQFF.

The rearrangement uses TRBV11-2 and TRBJ2-7; 13 nucleotides agree with TRBD2. CDR3 length: 14 amino acids. Germline CDR1 and CDR2: SGHAT and FQNNGV. V lost 5 bases, J lost 9 bases, and 7 bases stayed unmatched. This chain's CDR3 is CASSPGTSGAGQYF. The DNA of the CDR3 is TGTGCCAGCAGCCCGGGGACTAGCGGGGCAGGGCAGTACTTC.

The chain recombines TRBV30 with TRBJ1-6; D is unclear. In germline, CDR1 is GTSNPN, CDR2 SVGIG (reference sequence). V was clipped by 3 bases and J by 0 bases, with 15 bases between them. This CDR3 has 17 residues. The CDR3 loop reads CAWRIMVGSSYNSPLHF. In nucleotides, the CDR3 is TGTGCCTGGAGGATCATGGTGGGGAGCTCCTATAATTCACCCCTCCACTTT.

The chain carries TRBV28 and TRBJ1-6; 11 bases align to TRBD1. The CDR3 spans 15 residues. Germline V gene data show CDR1 as MDHEN and CDR2 as SYDVKM. After removal of 7 bases from V and 9 bases from J, the junction contained 8 bases not matched to a gene. This chain's CDR3 is CASTLKDRGLSPLHF. The CDR3 DNA is TGTGCCAGCACATTAAAGGACAGGGGGCTTTCACCCCTCCACTTT. The full variable domain, rest sourced from reference TRBV28 and TRBJ1-6, is DVKVTQSSRYLVKRTGEKVFLECVQDMDHENMFWYRQDPGLGLRLIYFSYDVKMKEKGDIPEGYSVSREKKERFSLILESASTNQTSMYLCASTLKDRGLSPLHFGNGTRLTVT.

The chain has TRBV9 and TRBJ2-3; D not certain. Per the germline V gene, CDR1 is SGDLS and CDR2 is YYNGEE. The CDR3 spans 13 residues. V lost 7 bases, J lost 6 bases, and 15 bases lay in between. CDR3 nucleotides: TGTGCCAGCGCCACCCCTCCCGGGGATACGCAGTATTTT. As protein: CASATPPGDTQYF.

The gene calls are TRBV6-5 and TRBJ2-7; 8 positions agree with TRBD2. The CDR3 has 16 amino acids. Looked up from germline, CDR1 is MNHEY and CDR2 is SVGAGI. V shed 0 bases, J shed 2 bases, and the junction held 6 bases outside the gene matches. Written as DNA, the CDR3 is TGTGCCAGCAGTTACTCGAGGGTCGGGGGGGCCTACGAGCAGTACTTC. This sequence encodes CASSYSRVGGAYEQYF.

V gene TRBV29-1 combines with J gene TRBJ2-7; 9 nucleotides align to TRBD1. The CDR3 covers 13 residues. Germline V CDR1 and CDR2: SQVTM, ANQGSEA. The CDR3 DNA follows: TGCAGTGGAGGGACAGGGACTGGGAACGAGCAGTACTTC. It encodes CSGGTGTGNEQYF.

The chain carries TRBV10-3 and TRBJ2-7, with TRBD2 as a possible D gene (5 bases). CDR1 is ENHRY and CDR2 is SYGVKD in the germline V gene. V was trimmed by 0 bases and J by 4 bases, leaving 13 bases between them. This CDR3 is 15 amino acids long. The CDR3 reads CAISESDDGGYEQYF. The CDR3 DNA sequence: TGTGCCATCAGTGAGTCGGACGACGGAGGATACGAGCAGTACTTC.

This clone was detected once. The chain carries TRBV12-5 and TRBJ2-7; 8 bases fit TRBD2. Trimming removed 5 bases from V and 1 base from J; junction bases left unmatched: 1. CDR3 length: 13 amino acids. From germline, CDR1 is LGHNT and CDR2 FRNRAP. Written as DNA, the CDR3 is TGTGCTAGTGGTCCGGGGGGGTCCTACGAGCAGTACTTC. Translation: CASGPGGSYEQYF.